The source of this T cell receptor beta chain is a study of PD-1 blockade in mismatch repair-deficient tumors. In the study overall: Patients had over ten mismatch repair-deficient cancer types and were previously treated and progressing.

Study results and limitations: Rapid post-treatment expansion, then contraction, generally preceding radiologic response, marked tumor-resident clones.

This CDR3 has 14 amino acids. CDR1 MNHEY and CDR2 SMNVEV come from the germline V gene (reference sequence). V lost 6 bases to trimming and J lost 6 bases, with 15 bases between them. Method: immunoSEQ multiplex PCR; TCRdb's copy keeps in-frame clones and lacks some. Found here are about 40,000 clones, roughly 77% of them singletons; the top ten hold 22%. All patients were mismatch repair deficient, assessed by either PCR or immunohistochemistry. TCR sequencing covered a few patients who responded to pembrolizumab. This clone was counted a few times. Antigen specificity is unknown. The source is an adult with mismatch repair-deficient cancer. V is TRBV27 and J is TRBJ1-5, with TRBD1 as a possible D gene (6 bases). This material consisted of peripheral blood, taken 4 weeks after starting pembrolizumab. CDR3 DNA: TGTGCCAGCAGAAAAGGGGGACTAAGTCAGCCCCAGCATTTT. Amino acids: CASRKGGLSQPQHF.